This paragraph covers one T cell receptor beta chain sequence. This record comes from a study of blood T cell repertoires in COVID-19. About the research overall: PBMCs, B-cell-depleted T cells, or T cells were the source of the cDNA or gDNA that made up the material.

In the original processing: Nucleated cell number was recorded as an estimate derived from reference gene primer amplification. Produced via immunoSEQ multiplex PCR; TCRdb's table is partial and in-frame only. Clonal size and the V and J genes are those of that table, whereas D and trimming came from the DNA. The sample shows about 92,000 clones, roughly 75% of them seen only once. This clonotype was obtained from a man aged 45-65 years who had recovered from COVID-19. Source material: peripheral blood.

CDR3 loop: CASSKLPGQERNTEAFF. DNA of the CDR3: TGTGCCAGCTCAAAACTTCCAGGGCAGGAAAGGAACACTGAAGCTTTCTTT. This rearrangement joins TRBV18 to TRBJ1-1; D perhaps matches TRBD1 (5 bases). V was shortened by 5 bases and J by 1 base, with 20 bases between the two germline ends. The CDR3 is made up of 17 amino acids. Germline CDR1 KGHSH, CDR2 LQKENI.